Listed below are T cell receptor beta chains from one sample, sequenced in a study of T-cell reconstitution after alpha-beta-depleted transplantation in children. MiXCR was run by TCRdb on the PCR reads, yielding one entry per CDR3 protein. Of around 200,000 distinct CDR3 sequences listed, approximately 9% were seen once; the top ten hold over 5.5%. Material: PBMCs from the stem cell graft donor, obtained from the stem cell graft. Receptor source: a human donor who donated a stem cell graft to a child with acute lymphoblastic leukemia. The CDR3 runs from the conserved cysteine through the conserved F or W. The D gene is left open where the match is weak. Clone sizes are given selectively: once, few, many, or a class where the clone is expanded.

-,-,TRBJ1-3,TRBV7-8,CASSLAYRQERLSNTIYF,TGTGCCAGCAGCCTCGCCTATCGCCAGGAGAGACTTTCAAACACCATATATTTT
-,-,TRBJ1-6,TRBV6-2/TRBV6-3,CASSYRAESPLHF,TGTGCCAGCAGTTATCGGGCTGAGTCACCCCTCCACTTT
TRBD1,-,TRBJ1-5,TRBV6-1,CASIEGGSSNQPQHF,TGTGCCAGCATCGAAGGGGGCTCGAGCAATCAGCCCCAGCATTTT
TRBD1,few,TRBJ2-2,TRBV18,CASSPGQGSIGELFF,TGTGCCAGCTCACCGGGACAGGGGTCAATCGGGGAGCTGTTTTTT
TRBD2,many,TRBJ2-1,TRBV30,CAWSPLTSDEQFF,TGTGCCTGGAGTCCTCTGACTAGCGATGAGCAGTTCTTC
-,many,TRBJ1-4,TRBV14,CASSQEGYGNEKLFF,TGTGCCAGCAGCCAAGAAGGATACGGTAATGAAAAACTGTTTTTT
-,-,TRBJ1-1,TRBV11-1,CASSFIPDTEAFF,TGTGCCAGCAGCTTCATCCCGGACACTGAAGCTTTCTTT
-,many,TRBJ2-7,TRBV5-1,CASSRGEDYEQYF,TGCGCCAGCAGCAGAGGGGAAGACTACGAGCAGTACTTC
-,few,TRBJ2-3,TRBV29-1,CSVGRAEGDTQYF,TGCAGCGTTGGCAGGGCGGAGGGAGATACGCAGTATTTT
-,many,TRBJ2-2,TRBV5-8,CASSLVFLPGEVGGELFF,TGTGCCAGCAGCTTGGTTTTTCTTCCCGGTGAAGTAGGCGGGGAGCTGTTTTTT
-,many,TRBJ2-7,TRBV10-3,CAISEGQSYEQYF,TGTGCCATCAGTGAGGGACAGTCCTACGAGCAGTACTTC
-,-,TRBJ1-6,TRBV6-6,CASSIGDRGSHF,TGTGCCAGCAGTATCGGAGACCGAGGGTCTCACTTT
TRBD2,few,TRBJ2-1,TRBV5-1,CASSSARLAGGPSEQFF,TGCGCCAGCAGCTCCGCAAGACTAGCGGGGGGGCCCAGTGAGCAGTTCTTC
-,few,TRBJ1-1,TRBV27,CASSLGPGLMNTEAFF,TGTGCCAGCAGTTTAGGTCCAGGACTTATGAACACTGAAGCTTTCTTT
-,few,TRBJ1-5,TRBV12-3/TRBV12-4,CASSLAGAGQPQHF,TGTGCCAGCAGTTTAGCAGGGGCCGGTCAGCCCCAGCATTTT
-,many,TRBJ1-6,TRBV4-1,CASTHSSSYNSPLHF,TGCGCCAGCACCCACAGTAGCTCCTATAATTCACCCCTCCACTTT
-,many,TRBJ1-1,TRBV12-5,CASGLGLYEAFF,TGTGCTAGTGGTTTGGGGTTATATGAAGCTTTCTTT
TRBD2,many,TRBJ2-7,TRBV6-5,CASSYSTSGGTYEQYF,TGTGCCAGCAGTTACTCGACTAGCGGGGGCACCTACGAGCAGTACTTC
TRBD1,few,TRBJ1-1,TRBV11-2,CASSLKPDRGRGDTEAFF,TGTGCCAGCAGCCTGAAGCCAGACAGGGGGCGCGGGGACACTGAAGCTTTCTTT
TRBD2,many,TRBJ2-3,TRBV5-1,CASSLGLAGASDTQYF,TGCGCCAGCAGCTTGGGACTAGCGGGGGCCTCAGATACGCAGTATTTT
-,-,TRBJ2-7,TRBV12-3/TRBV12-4,CASSLDWGVPYEQYF,TGTGCCAGCAGTTTAGATTGGGGAGTGCCCTACGAGCAGTACTTC
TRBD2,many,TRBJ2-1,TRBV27,CAIWTSSHNEQFF,TGTGCCATCTGGACTAGTTCTCACAATGAGCAGTTCTTC
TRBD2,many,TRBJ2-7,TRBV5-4,CASSLEVAGRAEQYF,TGTGCCAGCAGCCTAGAAGTGGCGGGGAGGGCCGAGCAGTACTTC
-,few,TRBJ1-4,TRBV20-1,CSASRFNEKLFF,TGCAGTGCCTCACGGTTTAATGAAAAACTGTTTTTT